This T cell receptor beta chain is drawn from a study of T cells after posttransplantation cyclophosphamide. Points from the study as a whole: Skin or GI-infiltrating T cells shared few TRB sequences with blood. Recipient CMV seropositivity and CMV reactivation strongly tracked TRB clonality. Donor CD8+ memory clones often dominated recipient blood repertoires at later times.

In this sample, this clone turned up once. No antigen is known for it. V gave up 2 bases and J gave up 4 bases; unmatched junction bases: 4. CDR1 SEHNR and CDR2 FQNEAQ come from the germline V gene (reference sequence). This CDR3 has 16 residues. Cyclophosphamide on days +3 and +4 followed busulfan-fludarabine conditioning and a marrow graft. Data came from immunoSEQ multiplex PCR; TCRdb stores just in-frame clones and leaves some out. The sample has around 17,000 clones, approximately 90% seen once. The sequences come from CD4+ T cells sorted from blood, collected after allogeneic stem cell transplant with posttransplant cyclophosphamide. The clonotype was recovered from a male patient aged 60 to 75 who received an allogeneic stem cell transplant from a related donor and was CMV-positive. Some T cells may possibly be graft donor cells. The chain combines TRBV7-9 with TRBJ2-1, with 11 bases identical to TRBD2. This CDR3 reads CASSLIAGGGYNEQFF. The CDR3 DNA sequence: TGTGCCAGCAGCTTAATAGCGGGGGGGGGATACAATGAGCAGTTCTTC. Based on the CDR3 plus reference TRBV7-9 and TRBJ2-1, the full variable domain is DTGVSQNPRHKITKRGQNVTFRCDPISEHNRLYWYRQTLGQGPEFLTYFQNEAQLEKSRLLSDRFSAERPKGSFSTLEIQRTEQGDSAMYLCASSLIAGGGYNEQFFGPGTRLTVL.